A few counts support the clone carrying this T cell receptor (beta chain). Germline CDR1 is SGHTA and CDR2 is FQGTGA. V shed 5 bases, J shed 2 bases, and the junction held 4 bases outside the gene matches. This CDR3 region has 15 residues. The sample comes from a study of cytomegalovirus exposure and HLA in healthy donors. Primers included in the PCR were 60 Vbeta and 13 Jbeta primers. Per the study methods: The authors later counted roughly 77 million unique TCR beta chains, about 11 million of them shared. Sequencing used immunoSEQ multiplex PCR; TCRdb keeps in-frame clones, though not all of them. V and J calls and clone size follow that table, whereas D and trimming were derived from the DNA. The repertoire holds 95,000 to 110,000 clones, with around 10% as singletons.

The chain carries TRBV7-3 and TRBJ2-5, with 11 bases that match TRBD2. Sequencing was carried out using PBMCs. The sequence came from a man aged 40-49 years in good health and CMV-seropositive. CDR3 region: CASSEGLADQETQYF. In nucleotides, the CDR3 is TGTGCCAGCAGCGAGGGACTAGCGGATCAAGAGACCCAGTACTTC.